This TCR beta chain originates from a study of immune heterogeneity within non-small cell lung tumors. Each sample used 550 to 650 ng of genomic DNA from bulk tumor tissue. Surgical sampling yielded several biopsies per primary tumor (spaced far apart). Curative surgery was performed on patients who had untreated, newly diagnosed non-small cell lung cancer. General observations from the study: Local T-cell clonality was recorded as moderately but significantly correlated with local tumor mutational burden, with R roughly 0.31. The study found identical dominant CDR3 beta clonotypes recurring across tumor sites within a patient, alongside site-unique high-frequency clones.

Using 32 V and 13 J primers, multiplex PCR amplified TCR beta CDR3. TCRdb re-called the multiplex PCR reads through MiXCR, storing one row per CDR3 protein. The sample lists some 19,000 distinct CDR3 sequences; roughly 30% were seen once. This clonotype was seen once. No antigen is known for it. The germline CDR1 and CDR2 sequences are SQVTM and ANQGSEA. V was pared by 8 bases and J by 0 bases, with 13 bases between. The CDR3 covers 13 residues. Sample: lung tumor tissue. The sequence derives from a man aged 35 to 55 with non-small cell lung cancer. This rearrangement joins TRBV29-1 to TRBJ1-1; D is possibly TRBD1 (6 bases). The CDR3 coding sequence is TGCAGCTCCCGGGGGCGAGTGAACACTGAAGCTTTCTTT. It encodes CSSRGRVNTEAFF.